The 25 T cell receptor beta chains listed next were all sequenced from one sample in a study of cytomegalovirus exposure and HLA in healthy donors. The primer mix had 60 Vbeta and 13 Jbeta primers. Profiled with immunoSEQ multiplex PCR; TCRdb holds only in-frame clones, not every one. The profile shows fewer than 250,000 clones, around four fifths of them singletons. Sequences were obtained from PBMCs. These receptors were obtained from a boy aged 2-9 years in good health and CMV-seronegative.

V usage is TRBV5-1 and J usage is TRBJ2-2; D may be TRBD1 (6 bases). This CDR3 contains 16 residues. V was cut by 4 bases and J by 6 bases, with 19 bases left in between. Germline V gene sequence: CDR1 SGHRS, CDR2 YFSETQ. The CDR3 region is CASSPRGTSQSGELFF. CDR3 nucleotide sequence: TGCGCCAGCAGCCCTAGGGGGACCTCCCAGTCCGGGGAGCTGTTTTTT.

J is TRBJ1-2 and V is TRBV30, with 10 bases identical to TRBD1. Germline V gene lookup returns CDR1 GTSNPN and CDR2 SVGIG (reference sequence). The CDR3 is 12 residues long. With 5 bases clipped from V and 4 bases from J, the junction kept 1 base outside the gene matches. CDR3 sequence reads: CAWRTGGYGYTF. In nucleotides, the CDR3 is TGTGCCTGGCGGACAGGGGGCTATGGCTACACCTTC.

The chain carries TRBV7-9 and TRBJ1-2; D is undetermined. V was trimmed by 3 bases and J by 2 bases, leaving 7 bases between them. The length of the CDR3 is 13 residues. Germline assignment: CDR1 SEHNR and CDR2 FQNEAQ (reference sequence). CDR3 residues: CASSLSSNYGYTF. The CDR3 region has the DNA TGTGCCAGCAGCTTGTCTTCGAACTATGGCTACACCTTC.

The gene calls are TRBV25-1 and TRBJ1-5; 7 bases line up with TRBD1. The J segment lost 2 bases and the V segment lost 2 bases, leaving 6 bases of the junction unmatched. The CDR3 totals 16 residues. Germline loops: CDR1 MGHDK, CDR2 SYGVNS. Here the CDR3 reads CASSENVGGGNQPQHF. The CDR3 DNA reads TGTGCCAGCAGTGAAAATGTAGGGGGCGGCAATCAGCCCCAGCATTTT.

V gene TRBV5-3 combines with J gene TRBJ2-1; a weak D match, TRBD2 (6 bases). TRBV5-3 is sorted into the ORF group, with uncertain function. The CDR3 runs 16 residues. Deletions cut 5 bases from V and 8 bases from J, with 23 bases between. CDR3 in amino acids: CARSYSPGLPSHEQFF. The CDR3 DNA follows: TGTGCCAGAAGTTATAGCCCGGGACTGCCCTCCCATGAGCAGTTCTTC.

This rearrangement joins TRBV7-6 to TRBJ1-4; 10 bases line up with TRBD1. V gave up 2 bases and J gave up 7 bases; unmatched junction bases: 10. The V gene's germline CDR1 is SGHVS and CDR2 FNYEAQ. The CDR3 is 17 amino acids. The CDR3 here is CASSLFRGQGSSEKLFF. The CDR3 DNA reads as TGTGCCAGCAGCTTATTTAGGGGACAGGGGTCAAGTGAAAAACTGTTTTTT.

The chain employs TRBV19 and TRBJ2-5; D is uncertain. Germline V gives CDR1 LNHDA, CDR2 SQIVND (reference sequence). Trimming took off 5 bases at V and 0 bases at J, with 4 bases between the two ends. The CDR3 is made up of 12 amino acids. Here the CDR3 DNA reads TGTGCCAGTAGTGCGAACCAAGAGACCCAGTACTTC. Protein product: CASSANQETQYF.

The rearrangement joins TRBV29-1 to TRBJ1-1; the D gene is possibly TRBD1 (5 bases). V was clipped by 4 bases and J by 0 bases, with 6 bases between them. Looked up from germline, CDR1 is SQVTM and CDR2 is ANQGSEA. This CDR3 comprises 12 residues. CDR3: CSVGGMNTEAFF. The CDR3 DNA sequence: TGCAGCGTTGGGGGCATGAACACTGAAGCTTTCTTT. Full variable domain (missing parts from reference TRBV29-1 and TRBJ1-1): SAVISQKPSRDICQRGTSLTIQCQVDSQVTMMFWYRQQPGQSLTLIATANQGSEATYESGFVIDKFPISRPNLTFSTLTVSNMSPEDSSIYLCSVGGMNTEAFFGQGTRLTVV.

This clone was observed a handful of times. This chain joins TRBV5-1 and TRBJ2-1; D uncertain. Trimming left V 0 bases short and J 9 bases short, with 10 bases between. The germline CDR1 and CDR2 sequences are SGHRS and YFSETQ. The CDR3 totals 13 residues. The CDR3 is CASSLVPPSEQFF. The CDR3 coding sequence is TGCGCCAGCAGCTTGGTCCCACCCAGTGAGCAGTTCTTC.

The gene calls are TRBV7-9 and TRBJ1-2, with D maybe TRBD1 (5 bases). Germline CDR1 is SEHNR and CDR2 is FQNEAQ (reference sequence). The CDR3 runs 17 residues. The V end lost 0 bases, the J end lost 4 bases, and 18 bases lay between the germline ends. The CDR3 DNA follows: TGTGCCAGCAGCTTAGCCTATATGGACATCAGCACCTATGGCTACACCTTC. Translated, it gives CASSLAYMDISTYGYTF.

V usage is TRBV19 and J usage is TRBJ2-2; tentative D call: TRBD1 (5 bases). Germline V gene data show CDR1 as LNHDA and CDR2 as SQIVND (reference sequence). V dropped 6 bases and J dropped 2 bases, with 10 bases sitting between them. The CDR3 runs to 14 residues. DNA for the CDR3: TGTGCCAGTAGAAGTCAGGGTAACACCGGGGAGCTGTTTTTT. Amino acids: CASRSQGNTGELFF.

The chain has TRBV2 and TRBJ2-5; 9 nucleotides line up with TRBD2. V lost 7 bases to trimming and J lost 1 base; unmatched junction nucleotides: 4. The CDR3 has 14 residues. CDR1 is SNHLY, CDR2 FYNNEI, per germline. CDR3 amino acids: CASILTSGQETQYF. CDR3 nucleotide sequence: TGTGCCAGCATTTTGACTAGCGGCCAAGAGACCCAGTACTTC.

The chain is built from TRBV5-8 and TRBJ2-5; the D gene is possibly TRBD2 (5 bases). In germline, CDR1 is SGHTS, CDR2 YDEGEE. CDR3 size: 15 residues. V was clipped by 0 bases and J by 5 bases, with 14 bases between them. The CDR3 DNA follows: TGTGCCAGCAGCTTGGGTCCGGGGAATCGGGAGACCCAGTACTTC. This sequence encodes CASSLGPGNRETQYF.

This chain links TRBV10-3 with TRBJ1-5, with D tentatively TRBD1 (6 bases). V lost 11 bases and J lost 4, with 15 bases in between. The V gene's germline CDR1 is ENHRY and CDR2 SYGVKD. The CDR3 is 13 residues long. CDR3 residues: CASGGALNQPQHF. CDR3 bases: TGTGCCTCTGGGGGGGCACTGAATCAGCCCCAGCATTTT.

The CDR3 region has the DNA TGTGCCAGCGGCGATAGCGGGAGCGGAAATGAGCAGTTCTTC. Translating gives CASGDSGSGNEQFF. J is TRBJ2-1 and V is TRBV5-4; TRBD2 matches at 9 bases. The germline CDR1 and CDR2 sequences are SGHNT and YYREEE (reference sequence). This CDR3 is 14 amino acids long. The ends lost 7 bases at V and 7 bases at J; junction bases unmatched: 9.

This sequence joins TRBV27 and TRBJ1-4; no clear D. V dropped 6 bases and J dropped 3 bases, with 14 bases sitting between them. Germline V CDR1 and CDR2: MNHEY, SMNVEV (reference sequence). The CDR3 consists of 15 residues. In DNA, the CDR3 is TGTGCCAGCAGCTACCGGGGTGGAGCTAATGAAAAACTGTTTTTT. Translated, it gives CASSYRGGANEKLFF.

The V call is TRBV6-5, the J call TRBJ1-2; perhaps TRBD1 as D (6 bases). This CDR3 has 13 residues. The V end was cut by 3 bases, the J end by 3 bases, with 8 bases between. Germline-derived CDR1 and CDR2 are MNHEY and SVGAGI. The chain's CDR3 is CASSYYRDYGYTF. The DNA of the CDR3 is TGTGCCAGCAGTTATTACAGGGACTATGGCTACACCTTC.

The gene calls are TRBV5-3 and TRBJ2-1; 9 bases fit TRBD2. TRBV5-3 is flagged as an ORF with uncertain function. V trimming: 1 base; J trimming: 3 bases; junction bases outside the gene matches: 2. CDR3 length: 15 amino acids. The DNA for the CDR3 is TGTGCCAGAAGCTTGAGCGGGAGGATCTACAATGAGCAGTTCTTC. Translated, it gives CARSLSGRIYNEQFF.

In nucleotides, the CDR3 is TGTGCCAGCAGCCATACGAGTGGTGAGCAGTTCTTC. This encodes CASSHTSGEQFF. The chain links TRBV13 to TRBJ2-1; D remains ambiguous. Germline V gene data show CDR1 as PRHDT and CDR2 as FYEKMQ (reference sequence). This CDR3 region has 12 residues. Trimming pared 5 bases from V and 9 bases from J, leaving 11 bases between.

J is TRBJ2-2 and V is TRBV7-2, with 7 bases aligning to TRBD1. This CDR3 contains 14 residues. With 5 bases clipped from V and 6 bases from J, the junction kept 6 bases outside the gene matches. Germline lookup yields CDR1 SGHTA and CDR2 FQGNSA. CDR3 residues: CASSTGRGSGELFF. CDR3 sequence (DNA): TGTGCCAGCAGCACCGGCAGGGGGTCCGGGGAGCTGTTTTTT.

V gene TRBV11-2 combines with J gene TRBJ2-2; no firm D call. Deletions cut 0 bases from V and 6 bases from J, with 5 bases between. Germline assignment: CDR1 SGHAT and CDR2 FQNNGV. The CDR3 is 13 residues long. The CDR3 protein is CASSLERAGELFF. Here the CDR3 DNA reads TGTGCCAGCAGCTTAGAACGCGCCGGGGAGCTGTTTTTT.

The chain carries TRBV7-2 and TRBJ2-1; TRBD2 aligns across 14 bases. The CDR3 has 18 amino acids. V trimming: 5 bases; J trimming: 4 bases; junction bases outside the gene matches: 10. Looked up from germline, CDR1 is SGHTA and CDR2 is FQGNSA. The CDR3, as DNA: TGTGCCAGCAGCCTCCCCGGGACTAGCGGGAGATCTTACAATGAGCAGTTCTTC. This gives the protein CASSLPGTSGRSYNEQFF.

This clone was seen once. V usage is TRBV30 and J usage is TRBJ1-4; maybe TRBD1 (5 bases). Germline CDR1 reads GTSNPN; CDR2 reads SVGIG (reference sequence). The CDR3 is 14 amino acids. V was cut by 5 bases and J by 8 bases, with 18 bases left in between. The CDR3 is CAWGRGQGGEKLFF. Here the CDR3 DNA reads TGTGCCTGGGGCCGGGGCCAGGGAGGGGAAAAACTGTTTTTT.

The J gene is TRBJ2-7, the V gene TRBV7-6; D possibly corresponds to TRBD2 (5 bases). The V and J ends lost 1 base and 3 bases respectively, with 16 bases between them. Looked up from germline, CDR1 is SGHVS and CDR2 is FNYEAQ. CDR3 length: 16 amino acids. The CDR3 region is CASSLEVGEGSYEQYF. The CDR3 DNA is TGTGCCAGCAGCTTAGAGGTCGGGGAAGGTAGCTACGAGCAGTACTTC.

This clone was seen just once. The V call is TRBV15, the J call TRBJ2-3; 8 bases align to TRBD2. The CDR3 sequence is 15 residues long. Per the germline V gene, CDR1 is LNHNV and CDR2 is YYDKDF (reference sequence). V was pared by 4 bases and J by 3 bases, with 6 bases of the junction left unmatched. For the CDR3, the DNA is TGTGCCACCAGCAAATTAGCGGGGCTAACAGATACGCAGTATTTT. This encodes CATSKLAGLTDTQYF.